These 10 T cell receptor beta chains originate from one sample sequenced in a study of blood T cells in healthy people across ages. A J-beta primer mix and a sample-barcoded 5' primer were used in a second PCR of about 7 to 12 cycles. TCRdb passed the 5' RACE reads through MiXCR, listing each CDR3 protein once. Seen here are roughly 1,500,000 distinct CDR3 sequences, 30% to 35% observed once, and the top ten hold around 11%. The specimen sequenced was blood. Receptor source: a woman in her 30s in good health.

This chain joins TRBV5-5 and TRBJ1-5, with D possibly matching TRBD1 (6 bases). Trimming shortened V by 0 bases and J by 3 bases, and 13 bases separated the two germline ends. Per the germline V gene, CDR1 is SGHKS and CDR2 is YYEKEE (reference sequence). There are 16 residues in the CDR3. The CDR3, as DNA: TGTGCCAGCAGCTTGGAATCTAGGGGGTACAATCAGCCCCAGCATTTT. Translating it yields CASSLESRGYNQPQHF.

In this sample, this clonotype turned up a few times. The rearrangement uses TRBV5-1 and TRBJ2-1, with 8 bases aligning to TRBD2. V lost 3 bases, J lost 7 bases, and 12 bases stayed unmatched. There are 16 residues in the CDR3. CDR1 is SGHRS, CDR2 YFSETQ, per germline. The CDR3 DNA is TGCGCCAGCAGCTCCCAAGGAAGCGGGGGAGGGAATGAGCAGTTCTTC. Its translation: CASSSQGSGGGNEQFF. Together with reference TRBV5-1 and TRBJ2-1, the CDR3 gives the full variable domain: KAGVTQTPRYLIKTRGQQVTLSCSPISGHRSVSWYQQTPGQGLQFLFEYFSETQRNKGNFPGRFSGRQFSNSRSEMNVSTLELGDSALYLCASSSQGSGGGNEQFFGPGTRLTVL.

This chain uses TRBV7-3 with TRBJ2-7; TRBD2 agrees at 8 bases. The J call may be in error: the DNA end matches TRBJ2-1 better. CDR1 and CDR2 from the germline V gene are SGHTA and FQGTGA. The CDR3 sequence is 14 residues long. This CDR3 reads CASSLSGSSYEQFF. DNA for the CDR3: TGTGCCAGCAGCCTAAGCGGGAGCTCCTACGAGCAGTTCTTC.

The CDR3 DNA is TGTGCCAGCAGCTTCCTCCCGGGACTAGCGGCCAATGAGCAGTTCTTC. It translates to CASSFLPGLAANEQFF. The V call is TRBV7-6, the J call TRBJ2-1; 11 nucleotides line up with TRBD2. The CDR3 consists of 16 residues. CDR1 and CDR2 from the germline V gene are SGHVS and FNYEAQ. V shed 3 bases, J shed 6 bases, and the junction held 7 bases outside the gene matches.

The genes are TRBV10-2 and TRBJ1-2; possible D gene TRBD1, 5 bases. This CDR3 contains 15 residues. From germline, CDR1 is WSHSY and CDR2 SAAADI. The V end lost 0 bases, the J end lost 3 bases, and 11 bases lay between the germline ends. The CDR3 bases are TGCGCCAGCAGTGAGTCGCCAGGGATCTACTATGGCTACACCTTC. Translating gives CASSESPGIYYGYTF.

The genes are TRBV20-1 and TRBJ2-3; TRBD2 aligns across 7 bases. Germline V gives CDR1 DFQATT, CDR2 SNEGSKA (reference sequence). V dropped 6 bases and J dropped 3; count of bases not matched to a gene: 6. The length of the CDR3 is 13 residues. The CDR3 DNA is TGCAGTGCCGGATGGCGGGGGACAGATACGCAGTATTTT. It translates to CSAGWRGTDTQYF.

The J gene is TRBJ1-2, the V gene TRBV12-3 or TRBV12-4; D might be TRBD1 (5 bases). V was shortened by 6 bases and J by 6 bases, with 20 bases between the two germline ends. This CDR3 is 15 amino acids long. The CDR3: CASSPRESGNHGYTF. CDR3 nucleotides: TGTGCCAGCAGCCCCCGAGAGTCAGGGAACCATGGCTACACCTTC.

The CDR3 spells CASSTASTAGLEQYF. The CDR3 DNA is TGTGCCAGCAGTACCGCCTCGACAGCGGGCCTCGAGCAGTACTTC. V gene TRBV27 combines with J gene TRBJ2-4, with D possibly being TRBD2 (6 bases). The assigned J gene may be wrong: the sequence end matches TRBJ2-7 better. This CDR3 has 15 residues. CDR1 is MNHEY, CDR2 SMNVEV, per germline (reference sequence).

The rearrangement links TRBV12-3 or TRBV12-4 to TRBJ2-5; 7 bases are shared with TRBD2. The CDR3 contains 14 residues. Losses at the gene ends were 10 bases for V and 11 bases for J; bases not matched to a gene: 19. CDR3 sequence reads: CAISAGLVVGEQYF. The DNA for the CDR3 is TGTGCCATTTCGGCCGGACTAGTAGTAGGTGAGCAGTACTTC.

V and J are TRBV25-1 and TRBJ2-5, with D tentatively TRBD1 (7 bases). The CDR3 contains 16 residues. Between the trimmed V and J ends, which lost 2 bases and 5 bases, there was a span of 18 bases. Germline assignment: CDR1 MGHDK and CDR2 SYGVNS. The CDR3 here is CASSELRDSLRETQYF. The CDR3 coding sequence is TGTGCCAGCAGTGAACTGCGGGACAGCCTAAGGGAGACCCAGTACTTC.